This is a list of T cell receptor beta chains from one sample in a study of control samples from healthy donors and cancer patients. The table came from immunoSEQ multiplex PCR; TCRdb's copy has only in-frame clones and leaves some out. The sample shows about 100,000 clones, about 85% of them seen only once. Sequenced input: blood. These receptors were collected from a man aged 25 to 40 in good health. The CDR3 runs from the conserved cysteine through the conserved F or W. Fields, in order: clone size, CDR3 length, D gene, J gene, V gene, CDR3 protein, CDR3 DNA. D genes are given only for firm matches. Clone size is stated in some rows and not others, as once, few, many or a class when expanded.

>NA|15|TRBD1|TRBJ1-5|TRBV5-8
CASSLGTGSNQPQHF
TGTGCCAGCAGCTTAGGGACAGGTAGCAATCAGCCCCAGCATTTT
>NA|14|TRBD1|TRBJ1-1|TRBV6-5
CASSYEGASTEAFF
TGTGCCAGCAGTTACGAGGGGGCGAGTACTGAAGCTTTCTTT
>NA|13|NA|TRBJ1-2|TRBV5-6
CASSSNRAHGYTF
TGTGCCAGCAGTTCAAACAGGGCACATGGCTACACCTTC
>NA|16|NA|TRBJ1-1|TRBV19
CASSIWRPGGDTEAFF
TGTGCCAGTAGTATCTGGCGCCCGGGGGGGGACACTGAAGCTTTCTTT
>NA|15|NA|TRBJ1-4|TRBV19
CASSISFRFNEKLFF
TGTGCCAGTAGTATATCCTTCCGATTTAATGAAAAACTGTTTTTT
>NA|14|NA|TRBJ1-5|TRBV2
CASSDVDRNQPQHF
TGTGCCAGCAGTGATGTGGACAGAAATCAGCCCCAGCATTTT
>NA|14|NA|TRBJ2-7|TRBV21-1
CASSRRTGIYEQYF
TGTGCCAGCAGCCGCCGGACAGGGATCTACGAGCAGTACTTC
>NA|14|TRBD1|TRBJ2-5|TRBV2
CASSEGTGLETQYF
TGTGCCAGCAGTGAAGGGACAGGGTTAGAGACCCAGTACTTC
>NA|14|NA|TRBJ2-3|TRBV10-1
CASSVGGAEDTQYF
TGCGCCAGCAGCGTGGGGGGGGCTGAAGATACGCAGTATTTT
>once|13|NA|TRBJ2-5|TRBV12-5
CASGEQGSAAQYF
TGTGCTAGTGGTGAACAGGGTTCCGCGGCCCAGTACTTC
>NA|12|NA|TRBJ1-2|TRBV30
CAWSERDYGYTF
TGTGCCTGGAGTGAACGAGACTATGGCTACACCTTC
>NA|12|NA|TRBJ1-6|TRBV28
CASSSLNSPLHF
TGTGCCAGCAGTTCCCTAAATTCACCCCTCCACTTT
>NA|15|TRBD1|TRBJ1-2|TRBV24-1
CATSDGQGGQHGYTF
TGTGCCACCAGTGATGGACAGGGAGGTCAGCATGGCTACACCTTC
>NA|14|TRBD2|TRBJ2-2|TRBV19
CASSGLADTGELFF
TGTGCCAGTTCGGGACTAGCGGACACCGGGGAGCTGTTTTTT
>NA|11|NA|TRBJ1-1|TRBV20-1
CSALGPREAFF
TGCAGTGCTTTGGGACCCCGGGAAGCTTTCTTT
>NA|14|NA|TRBJ2-7|TRBV15
CATSREQFSYEQYF
TGTGCCACCAGCAGAGAACAGTTTTCCTACGAGCAGTACTTC
>NA|16|NA|TRBJ2-6|TRBV2
CASSESGVAGANVLTF
TGTGCCAGCAGTGAGTCTGGGGTGGCTGGGGCCAACGTCCTGACTTTC
>few|14|NA|TRBJ1-2|TRBV6-1
CASSEAWDYYGYTF
TGTGCCAGCAGTGAAGCTTGGGATTACTATGGCTACACCTTC
>NA|14|TRBD1|TRBJ2-5|TRBV16
CASSRPDREETQYF
TGTGCCAGCAGCCGGCCGGACAGGGAAGAGACCCAGTACTTC
>NA|15|TRBD1|TRBJ1-5|TRBV27
CASSGTVYSNQPQHF
TGTGCCAGCAGTGGGACAGTATATAGCAATCAGCCCCAGCATTTT
>NA|13|NA|TRBJ1-2|TRBV12-3/TRBV12-4
CASRPDSNYGYTF
TGTGCCAGCAGGCCGGACAGTAACTATGGCTACACCTTC
>NA|14|NA|TRBJ1-5|TRBV5-6
CASSLGAGNQPQHF
TGTGCCAGCAGCTTGGGGGCAGGCAATCAGCCCCAGCATTTT
>NA|14|TRBD1|TRBJ1-2|TRBV3-1/TRBV3-2
CASSHLDRGDGYTF
TGTGCCAGCAGCCATCTTGACAGGGGGGACGGCTACACCTTC
>NA|13|NA|TRBJ1-1|TRBV5-6
CASSLGTRTEAFF
TGTGCCAGCAGCTTGGGCACACGCACTGAAGCTTTCTTT
>NA|14|TRBD1|TRBJ1-4|TRBV7-9
CASSLGQGARKLFF
TGTGCCAGCAGCTTAGGACAGGGGGCCAGAAAACTGTTTTTT
>NA|12|NA|TRBJ2-7|TRBV29-1
CSVSRGPYEQYF
TGCAGCGTTAGCAGGGGACCCTACGAGCAGTACTTC
>NA|17|NA|TRBJ1-1|TRBV19
CASSTTPRTVPNTEAFF
TGTGCCAGTTCCACCACACCTCGGACAGTTCCAAACACTGAAGCTTTCTTT
>NA|14|NA|TRBJ1-6|TRBV5-8
CASSLGRLRSPLHF
TGTGCCAGCAGCTTGGGGAGGTTGCGTTCACCCCTCCACTTT
>NA|14|TRBD1|TRBJ1-5|TRBV19
CASSPYRGDQPQHF
TGTGCCAGTAGCCCCTACAGGGGGGATCAGCCCCAGCATTTT
>NA|11|NA|TRBJ2-7|TRBV30
CAWSGSYEQYF
TGTGCCTGGAGTGGCTCCTACGAGCAGTACTTC
>NA|12|NA|TRBJ2-3|TRBV7-3
CASSPGTDTQYF
TGTGCCAGCAGCCCAGGCACAGATACGCAGTATTTT
>NA|17|TRBD2|TRBJ2-3|TRBV7-9
CASSQAGGLFGTDTQYF
TGTGCCAGCAGCCAAGCGGGGGGGCTCTTTGGCACAGATACGCAGTATTTT
>once|14|TRBD2|TRBJ2-1|TRBV29-1
CSVERGSSYNEQFF
TGCAGCGTTGAGCGGGGGAGCTCCTACAATGAGCAGTTCTTC
>NA|15|TRBD2|TRBJ2-3|TRBV7-9
CASSLRGGGEDTQYF
TGTGCCAGCAGCTTAAGGGGCGGGGGAGAAGATACGCAGTATTTT
>NA|15|TRBD1|TRBJ2-7|TRBV25-1
CASSERQGAWDEQYF
TGTGCCAGCAGTGAAAGACAGGGGGCTTGGGACGAGCAGTACTTC